The rows below give T cell receptor beta chains drawn from one sample of a study of OX40 agonist ivuxolimab in advanced cancers. Libraries were prepared by immunoSEQ multiplex PCR; TCRdb keeps only in-frame clonotypes and omits some of them. Seen here are roughly 120,000 clones, around 89% observed once, and the top ten hold 0.55%. Sample: CD4+ or CD8+ T cells sorted from blood, taken in a trial of the OX40 agonist ivuxolimab. The receptor set was obtained from an adult with an advanced solid tumor such as melanoma, head and neck, liver or kidney cancer. Each CDR3 is given without its conserved first and last residue. Each record gives: J gene, V gene, CDR3 protein.

j_call: TRBJ1-1; v_call: TRBV29-1; cdr3_aa: SVERGIGGEDTEAF
j_call: TRBJ1-2; v_call: TRBV28; cdr3_aa: ASSSPTGGGGGYT
j_call: TRBJ1-5; v_call: TRBV6-5; cdr3_aa: ASNPGKGAQH
j_call: TRBJ2-5; v_call: TRBV14; cdr3_aa: ASSQLTGVQETQY
j_call: TRBJ2-4; v_call: TRBV7-9; cdr3_aa: ASSPTGTKGIQY
j_call: TRBJ2-5; v_call: TRBV5-1; cdr3_aa: ASRTSPTGQETQY
j_call: TRBJ2-1; v_call: TRBV7-9; cdr3_aa: ASSLARVGPYNEQF
j_call: TRBJ1-5; v_call: TRBV6-5; cdr3_aa: ASSYRGHQPQH
j_call: TRBJ2-2; v_call: TRBV7-9; cdr3_aa: ASTSVAANTGELF
j_call: TRBJ1-1; v_call: TRBV27; cdr3_aa: ASSYNRPGTEAF
j_call: TRBJ1-6; v_call: TRBV28; cdr3_aa: ASSRDRHNSPLH
j_call: TRBJ2-4; v_call: TRBV18; cdr3_aa: ASSPRQGRLAKNIQY
j_call: TRBJ1-5; v_call: TRBV5-4; cdr3_aa: ASSLDSNQPQH
j_call: TRBJ1-3; v_call: TRBV4-3; cdr3_aa: ASSQHQGGYGNTIY
j_call: TRBJ2-2; v_call: TRBV6-1; cdr3_aa: ASSAIYSTGELF
j_call: TRBJ1-5; v_call: TRBV28; cdr3_aa: ASRTGTVRQPQH
j_call: TRBJ2-5; v_call: TRBV28; cdr3_aa: ASSSPRGPQETQY
j_call: TRBJ1-2; v_call: TRBV5-8; cdr3_aa: ASSWGDRDIGGYT
j_call: TRBJ1-2; v_call: TRBV30; cdr3_aa: AWSGLTGGWGYGYT
j_call: TRBJ1-6; v_call: TRBV21-1; cdr3_aa: AGGADNSPLH
j_call: TRBJ1-5; v_call: TRBV6-6; cdr3_aa: ASSTTGNQPQH
j_call: TRBJ1-5; v_call: TRBV7-2; cdr3_aa: ASRGDGNQPQH
j_call: TRBJ1-2; v_call: TRBV7-2; cdr3_aa: ASSLDRDYGYT
j_call: TRBJ2-3; v_call: TRBV7-2; cdr3_aa: ASSLGTGGRDTQY
j_call: TRBJ2-1; v_call: TRBV28; cdr3_aa: ASSLLGNEQF
j_call: TRBJ1-1; v_call: TRBV2; cdr3_aa: ASSRTGWTEAF
j_call: TRBJ1-3; v_call: TRBV6-1; cdr3_aa: ASSQSSGNTIY
j_call: TRBJ2-7; v_call: TRBV14; cdr3_aa: ASSQTELRGTGTYEQY
j_call: TRBJ1-3; v_call: TRBV2; cdr3_aa: ASRPRTSSGNTIY
j_call: TRBJ2-3; v_call: TRBV9; cdr3_aa: ASSATFFGGATQY
j_call: TRBJ2-2; v_call: TRBV2; cdr3_aa: ASSDQGNTGELF
j_call: TRBJ1-2; v_call: TRBV28; cdr3_aa: ASSLGAGYGYT
j_call: TRBJ1-2; v_call: TRBV30; cdr3_aa: AWRWGPYGYT
j_call: TRBJ2-5; v_call: TRBV28; cdr3_aa: ASGLDQETQY
j_call: TRBJ1-5; v_call: TRBV6-1; cdr3_aa: ASSETDNQPQH
j_call: TRBJ2-1; v_call: TRBV7-2; cdr3_aa: ASKQGAVNNEQF
j_call: TRBJ2-7; v_call: TRBV21-1; cdr3_aa: ASSNRQRWSSYEQY
j_call: TRBJ1-5; v_call: TRBV28; cdr3_aa: ASSLSIRQVSQPQH
j_call: TRBJ1-3; v_call: TRBV7-2; cdr3_aa: ASTFTGGGNTIY
j_call: TRBJ2-5; v_call: TRBV5-1; cdr3_aa: ASSLAGGARGTQY
j_call: TRBJ2-5; v_call: TRBV6-6; cdr3_aa: ASSYGGGTLQETQY
j_call: TRBJ2-1; v_call: TRBV7-2; cdr3_aa: ASSLGSGGWNEQF
j_call: TRBJ1-6; v_call: TRBV28; cdr3_aa: ASSSGQGNSPLH
j_call: TRBJ1-1; v_call: TRBV25-1; cdr3_aa: ASSEGAGTGDTEAF
j_call: TRBJ1-3; v_call: TRBV4-3; cdr3_aa: ASSPGRSSSGNTIY
j_call: TRBJ1-5; v_call: TRBV15; cdr3_aa: ATSEGLGTASNQPQH
j_call: TRBJ2-1; v_call: TRBV30; cdr3_aa: AWSNYNEQF
j_call: TRBJ1-6; v_call: TRBV27; cdr3_aa: ASRLDRGDSPLH